This T cell receptor (beta chain) was sequenced in a study of T-cell memory formation after mild COVID-19. Overall study results and limits: Day 15 to 85 contractors were CD4/CD8 balanced; later expanders leaned CD4+. There were some responding clones in pre-infection memory, which suggested that cross-reactive memory had joined.

The CDR3 loop spans 15 amino acids. V shed 2 bases and J shed 2 bases, with 11 bases lying between them. Germline CDR1 reads SGHAT; CDR2 reads FQNNGV. 5'RACE primed at constant segments yielded TCR alpha and TCR beta cDNA libraries bearing sample barcodes and UMIs. Each CDR3 protein gets one entry after TCRdb re-called the 5' RACE reads with MiXCR. Counted here are 150,000 to 200,000 distinct CDR3 sequences, approximately 10% occurring once; the ten biggest clones make up approximately 3.8%. This clonotype has ten or more counts. The antigen is undetermined. The source is a man younger than 35 who had mild COVID-19 (a few samples of this study predate the infection). Cell type and time point are not known. The chain employs TRBV11-2 and TRBJ2-3; D ambiguous. Sequencing was performed on PBMCs or a T cell subset sorted from them (not recorded which). The CDR3 loop is CASSLIGRYTDTQYF. CDR3 in DNA: TGTGCCAGCAGCTTAATAGGACGGTACACAGATACGCAGTATTTT.